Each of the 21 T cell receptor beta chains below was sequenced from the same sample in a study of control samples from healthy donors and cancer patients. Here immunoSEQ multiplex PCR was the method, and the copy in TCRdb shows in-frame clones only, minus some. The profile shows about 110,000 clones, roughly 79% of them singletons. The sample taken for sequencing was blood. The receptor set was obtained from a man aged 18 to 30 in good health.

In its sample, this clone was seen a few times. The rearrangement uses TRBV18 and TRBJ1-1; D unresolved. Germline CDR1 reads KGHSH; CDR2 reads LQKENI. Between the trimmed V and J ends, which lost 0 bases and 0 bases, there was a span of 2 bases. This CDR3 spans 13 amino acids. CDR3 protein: CASSPPVNTEAFF. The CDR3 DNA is TGTGCCAGCTCACCACCAGTGAACACTGAAGCTTTCTTT.

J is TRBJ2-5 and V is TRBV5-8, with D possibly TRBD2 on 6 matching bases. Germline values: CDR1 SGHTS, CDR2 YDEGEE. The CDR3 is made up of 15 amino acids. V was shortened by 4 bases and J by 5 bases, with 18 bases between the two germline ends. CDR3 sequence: CASSPRLGGFETQYF. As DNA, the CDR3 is TGTGCCAGCAGCCCCAGGCTCGGGGGTTTCGAGACCCAGTACTTC.

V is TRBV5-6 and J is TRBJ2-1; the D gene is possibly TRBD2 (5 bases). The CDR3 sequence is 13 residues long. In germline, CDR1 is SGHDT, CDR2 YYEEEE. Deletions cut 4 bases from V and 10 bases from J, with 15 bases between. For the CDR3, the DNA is TGTGCCAGCAGCCCGATACGGGGATGGGAGCAGTTCTTC. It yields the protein CASSPIRGWEQFF.

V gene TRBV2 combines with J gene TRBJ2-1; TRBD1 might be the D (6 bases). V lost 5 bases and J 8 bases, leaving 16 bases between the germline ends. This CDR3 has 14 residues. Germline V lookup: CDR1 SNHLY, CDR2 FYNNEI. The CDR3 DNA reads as TGTGCCAGCAGTCGGACAGTTTTAGGAGATGAGCAGTTCTTC. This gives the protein CASSRTVLGDEQFF.

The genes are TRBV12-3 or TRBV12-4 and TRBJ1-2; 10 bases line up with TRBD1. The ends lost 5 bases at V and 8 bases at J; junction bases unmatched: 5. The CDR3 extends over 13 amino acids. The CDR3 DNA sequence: TGTGCCAGCAGTGTCGGACAGGGGGGAGGCTACACCTTC. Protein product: CASSVGQGGGYTF.

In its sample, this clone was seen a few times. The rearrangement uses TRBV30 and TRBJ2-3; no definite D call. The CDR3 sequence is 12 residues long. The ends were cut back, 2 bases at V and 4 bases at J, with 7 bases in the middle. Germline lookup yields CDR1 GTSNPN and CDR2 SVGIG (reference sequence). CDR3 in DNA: TGTGCCTGGAGTCGCCTTGCAGATACGCAGTATTTT. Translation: CAWSRLADTQYF.

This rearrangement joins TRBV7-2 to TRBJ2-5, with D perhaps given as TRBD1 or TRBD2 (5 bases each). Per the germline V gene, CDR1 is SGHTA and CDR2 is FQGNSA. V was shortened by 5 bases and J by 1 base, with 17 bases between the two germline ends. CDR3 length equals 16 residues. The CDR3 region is CASSRDPGPAQETQYF. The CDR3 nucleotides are TGTGCCAGCAGCCGGGACCCGGGCCCTGCCCAAGAGACCCAGTACTTC.

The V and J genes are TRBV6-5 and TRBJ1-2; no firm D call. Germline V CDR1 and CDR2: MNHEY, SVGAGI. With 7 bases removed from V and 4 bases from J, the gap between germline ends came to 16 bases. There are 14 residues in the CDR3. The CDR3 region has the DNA TGTGCCAGCATATCCCGGGGTTGGGGCTATGGCTACACCTTC. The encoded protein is CASISRGWGYGYTF.

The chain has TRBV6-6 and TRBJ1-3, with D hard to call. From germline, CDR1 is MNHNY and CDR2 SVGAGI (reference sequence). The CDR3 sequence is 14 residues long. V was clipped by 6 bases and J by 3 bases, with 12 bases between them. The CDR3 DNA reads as TGTGCCAGCAGGCCGTCCCAGAGTGGAAACACCATATATTTT. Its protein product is CASRPSQSGNTIYF.

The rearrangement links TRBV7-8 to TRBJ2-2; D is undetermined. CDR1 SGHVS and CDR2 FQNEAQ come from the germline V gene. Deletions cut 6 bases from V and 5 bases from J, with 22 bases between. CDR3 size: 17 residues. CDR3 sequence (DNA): TGTGCCAGCAGTCCGGGCATGCGTGGGGTGTGGACCGGGGAGCTGTTTTTT. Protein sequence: CASSPGMRGVWTGELFF.

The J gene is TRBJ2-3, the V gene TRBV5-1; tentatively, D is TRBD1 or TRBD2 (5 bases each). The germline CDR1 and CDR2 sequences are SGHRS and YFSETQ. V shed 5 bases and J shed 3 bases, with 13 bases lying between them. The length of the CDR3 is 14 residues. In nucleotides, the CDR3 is TGCGCCAGCAGTCACGGGGCAGTGACAGATACGCAGTATTTT. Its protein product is CASSHGAVTDTQYF.

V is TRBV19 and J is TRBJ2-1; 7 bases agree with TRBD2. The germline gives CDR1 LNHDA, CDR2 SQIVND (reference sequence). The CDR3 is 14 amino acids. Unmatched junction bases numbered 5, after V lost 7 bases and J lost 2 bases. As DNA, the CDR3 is TGTGCCAGTACCTCGGGGGGAGCCTACAATGAGCAGTTCTTC. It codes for CASTSGGAYNEQFF.

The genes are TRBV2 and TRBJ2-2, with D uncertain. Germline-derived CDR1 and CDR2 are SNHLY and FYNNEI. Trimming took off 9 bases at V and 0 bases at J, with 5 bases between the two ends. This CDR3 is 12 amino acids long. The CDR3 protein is CARDSNTGELFF. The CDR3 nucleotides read TGTGCCAGAGACTCGAACACCGGGGAGCTGTTTTTT. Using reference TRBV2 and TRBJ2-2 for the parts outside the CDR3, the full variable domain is EPEVTQTPSHQVTQMGQEVILRCVPISNHLYFYWYRQILGQKVEFLVSFYNNEISEKSEIFDDQFSVERPDGSNFTLKIRSTKLEDSAMYFCARDSNTGELFFGEGSRLTVL.

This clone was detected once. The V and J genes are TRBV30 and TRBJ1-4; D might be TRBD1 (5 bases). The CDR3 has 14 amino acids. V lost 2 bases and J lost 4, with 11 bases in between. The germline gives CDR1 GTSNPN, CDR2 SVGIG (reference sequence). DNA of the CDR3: TGTGCCTGGAGTCTGACAGCCTTTAATGAAAAACTGTTTTTT. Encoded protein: CAWSLTAFNEKLFF.

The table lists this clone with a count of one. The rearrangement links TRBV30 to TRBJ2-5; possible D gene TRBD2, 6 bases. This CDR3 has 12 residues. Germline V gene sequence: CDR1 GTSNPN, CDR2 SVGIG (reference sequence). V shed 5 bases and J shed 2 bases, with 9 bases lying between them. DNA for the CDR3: TGTGCCTGGGGGACTTTACAAGAGACCCAGTACTTC. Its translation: CAWGTLQETQYF.

The CDR3 is CASSYGTGRAYTEAFF. CDR3 in DNA: TGTGCCAGCAGTTACGGGACAGGGAGGGCTTACACTGAAGCTTTCTTT. V usage is TRBV6-5 and J usage is TRBJ1-1; 9 nucleotides agree with TRBD1. This CDR3 comprises 16 residues. Trimming cost V 2 bases and J 3 bases; bases outside gene matches: 7. Germline loops: CDR1 MNHEY, CDR2 SVGAGI.

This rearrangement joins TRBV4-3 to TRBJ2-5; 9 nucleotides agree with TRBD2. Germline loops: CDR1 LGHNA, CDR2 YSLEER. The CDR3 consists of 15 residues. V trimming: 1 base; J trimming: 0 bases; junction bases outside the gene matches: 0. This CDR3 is CASSQVAGDQETQYF. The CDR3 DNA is TGCGCCAGCAGCCAAGTAGCGGGGGACCAAGAGACCCAGTACTTC.

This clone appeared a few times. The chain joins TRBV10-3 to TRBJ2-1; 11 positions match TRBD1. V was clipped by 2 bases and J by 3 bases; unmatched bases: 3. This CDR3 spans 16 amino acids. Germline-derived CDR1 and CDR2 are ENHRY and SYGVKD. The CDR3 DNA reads TGTGCCATCAGTGAGCGGACAGGGGGCCTCTACAATGAGCAGTTCTTC. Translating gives CAISERTGGLYNEQFF.

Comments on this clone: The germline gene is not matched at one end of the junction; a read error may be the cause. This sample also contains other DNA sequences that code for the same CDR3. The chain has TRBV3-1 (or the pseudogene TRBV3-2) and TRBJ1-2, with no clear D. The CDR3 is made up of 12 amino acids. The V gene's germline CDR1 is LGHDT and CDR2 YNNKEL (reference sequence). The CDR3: CASSQTGYGYTF. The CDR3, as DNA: TGTGCCAGCAGCCAAACGGGGTATGGCTACACTTTC.

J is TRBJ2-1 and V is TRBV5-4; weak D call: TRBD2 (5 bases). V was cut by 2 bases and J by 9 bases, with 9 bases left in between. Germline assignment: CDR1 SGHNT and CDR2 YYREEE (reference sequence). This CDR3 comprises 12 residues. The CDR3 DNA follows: TGTGCCAGCAGCTTAGGAGGTCTTGAGCAGTTCTTC. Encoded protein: CASSLGGLEQFF.

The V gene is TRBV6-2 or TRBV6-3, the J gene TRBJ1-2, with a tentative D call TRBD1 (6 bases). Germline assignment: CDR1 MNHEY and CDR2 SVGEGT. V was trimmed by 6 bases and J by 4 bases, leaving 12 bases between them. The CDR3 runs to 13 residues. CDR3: CASRPTGIYGYTF. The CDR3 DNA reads TGTGCCAGCAGGCCTACAGGGATCTATGGCTACACCTTC.